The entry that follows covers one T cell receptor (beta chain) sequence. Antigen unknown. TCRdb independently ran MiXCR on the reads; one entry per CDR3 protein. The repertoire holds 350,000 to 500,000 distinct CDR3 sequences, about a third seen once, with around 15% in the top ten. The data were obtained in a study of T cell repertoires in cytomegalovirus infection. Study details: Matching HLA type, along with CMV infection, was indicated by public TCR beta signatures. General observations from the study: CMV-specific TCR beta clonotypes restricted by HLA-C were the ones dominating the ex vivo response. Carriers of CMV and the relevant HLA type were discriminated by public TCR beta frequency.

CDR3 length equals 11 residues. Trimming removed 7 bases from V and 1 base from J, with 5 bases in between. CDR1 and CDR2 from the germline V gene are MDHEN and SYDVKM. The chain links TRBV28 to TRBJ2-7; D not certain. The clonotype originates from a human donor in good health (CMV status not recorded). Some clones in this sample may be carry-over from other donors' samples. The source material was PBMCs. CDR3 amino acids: CASTLSYEQYF. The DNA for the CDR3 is TGTGCCAGCACCCTTTCCTACGAGCAGTACTTC.